This T cell receptor (beta chain) was sequenced in a study of control samples from healthy donors and cancer patients. CDR3 length: 15 amino acids. Germline V gene lookup returns CDR1 SGHRS and CDR2 YFSETQ. Trimming removed 0 bases from V and 10 bases from J, with 18 bases in between. The method was immunoSEQ multiplex PCR; TCRdb's version includes in-frame clones alone and lacks a portion of them. Among 150,000 to 200,000 clones, almost 90% were seen once, and the ten largest hold nearly 5%. This clone has a single count. Sequenced: blood. The TCR sequence derives from a woman in her twenties or thirties in good health. This rearrangement joins TRBV5-1 to TRBJ2-3, with D possibly called TRBD1 or TRBD2 (6 bases each). The CDR3 loop reads CASSLGGAGSEAQYF. DNA of the CDR3: TGCGCCAGCAGCTTGGGGGGGGCCGGATCAGAAGCGCAGTATTTT.